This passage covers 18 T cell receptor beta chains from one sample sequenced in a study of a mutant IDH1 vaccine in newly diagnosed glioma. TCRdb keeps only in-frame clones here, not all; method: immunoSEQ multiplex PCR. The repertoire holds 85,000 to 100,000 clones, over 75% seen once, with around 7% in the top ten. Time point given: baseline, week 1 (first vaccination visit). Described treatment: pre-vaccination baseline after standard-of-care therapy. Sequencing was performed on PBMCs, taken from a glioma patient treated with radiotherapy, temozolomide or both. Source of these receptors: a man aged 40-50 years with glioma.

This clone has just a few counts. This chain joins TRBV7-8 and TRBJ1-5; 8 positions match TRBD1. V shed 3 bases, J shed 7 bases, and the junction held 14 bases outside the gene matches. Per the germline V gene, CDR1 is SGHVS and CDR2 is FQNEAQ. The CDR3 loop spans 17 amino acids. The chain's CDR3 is CASSFGSGQVLGQPQHF. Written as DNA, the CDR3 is TGTGCCAGCAGCTTCGGGTCGGGACAGGTTTTGGGGCAGCCCCAGCATTTT.

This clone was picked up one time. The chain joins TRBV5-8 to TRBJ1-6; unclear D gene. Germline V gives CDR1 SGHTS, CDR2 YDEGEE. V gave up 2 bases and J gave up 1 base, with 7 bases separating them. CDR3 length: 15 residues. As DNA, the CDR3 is TGTGCCAGCAGCTTCCAGGTGTCCTATAATTCACCCCTCCACTTT. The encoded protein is CASSFQVSYNSPLHF.

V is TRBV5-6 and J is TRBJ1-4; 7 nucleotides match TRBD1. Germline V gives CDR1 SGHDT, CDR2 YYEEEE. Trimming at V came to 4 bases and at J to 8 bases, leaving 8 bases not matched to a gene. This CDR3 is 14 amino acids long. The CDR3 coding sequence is TGTGCCAGCAGCCAAGGGACAGCGACGGAAAAACTGTTTTTT. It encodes CASSQGTATEKLFF.

CDR3 coding DNA: TGTGCCAGTAAAAGGGACAGTTCCTCCTACGAGCAGTACTTC. Translation gives CASKRDSSSYEQYF. V and J are TRBV19 and TRBJ2-5; 7 positions match TRBD1. Judging by the DNA end, TRBJ2-7 fits better; the J call may be wrong. The CDR3 contains 14 residues. Germline CDR1 reads LNHDA; CDR2 reads SQIVND (reference sequence).

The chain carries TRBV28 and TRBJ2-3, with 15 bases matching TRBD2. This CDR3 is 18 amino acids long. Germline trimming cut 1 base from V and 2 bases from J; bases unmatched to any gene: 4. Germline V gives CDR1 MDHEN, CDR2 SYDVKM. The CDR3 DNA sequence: TGTGCCAGCAGTTTATCCGGGACTAGCGGGAGGCCCACAGATACGCAGTATTTT. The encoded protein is CASSLSGTSGRPTDTQYF.

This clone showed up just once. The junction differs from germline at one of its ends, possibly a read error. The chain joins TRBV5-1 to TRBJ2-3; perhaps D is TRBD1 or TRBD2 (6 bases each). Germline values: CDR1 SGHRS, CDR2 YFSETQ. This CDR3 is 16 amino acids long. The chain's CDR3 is CASSAQQGTSTDTQYF. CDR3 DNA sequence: TGCGCCAGCAGCGCACAACAGGGAACTAGCACGGATACGCAGTATTTT. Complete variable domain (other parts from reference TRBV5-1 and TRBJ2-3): KAGVTQTPRYLIKTRGQQVTLSCSPISGHRSVSWYQQTPGQGLQFLFEYFSETQRNKGNFPGRFSGRQFSNSRSEMNVSTLELGDSALYLCASSAQQGTSTDTQYFGPGTRLTVL.

CDR3 coding DNA: TGTGCCAGCAGTCCGGGACCGAGGAACTATGGCTACACCTTC. Translated, it gives CASSPGPRNYGYTF. The chain links TRBV27 to TRBJ1-2; maybe TRBD1 (5 bases). CDR1 is MNHEY and CDR2 is SMNVEV in the germline V gene (reference sequence). The V gene lost 5 bases and the J gene lost 2 bases, with 12 bases spanning the gap. The CDR3 spans 14 residues.

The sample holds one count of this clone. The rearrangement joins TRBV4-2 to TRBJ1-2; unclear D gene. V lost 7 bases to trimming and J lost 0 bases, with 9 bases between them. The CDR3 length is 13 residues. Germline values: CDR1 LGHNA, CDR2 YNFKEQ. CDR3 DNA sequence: TGTGCCAGCACGCTGACCGCTAACTATGGCTACACCTTC. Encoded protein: CASTLTANYGYTF.

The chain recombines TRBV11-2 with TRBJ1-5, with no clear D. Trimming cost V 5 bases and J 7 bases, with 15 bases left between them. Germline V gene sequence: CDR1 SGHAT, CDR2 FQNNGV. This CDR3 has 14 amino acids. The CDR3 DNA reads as TGTGCCAGCAGCCCTAGGAGGGAGTCACAGCCCCAGCATTTT. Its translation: CASSPRRESQPQHF.

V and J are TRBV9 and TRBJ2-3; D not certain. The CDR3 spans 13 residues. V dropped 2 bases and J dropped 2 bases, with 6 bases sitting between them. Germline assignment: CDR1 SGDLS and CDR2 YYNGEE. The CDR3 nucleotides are TGTGCCAGCAGCGTCGTCTTCACAGATACGCAGTATTTT. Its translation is CASSVVFTDTQYF.

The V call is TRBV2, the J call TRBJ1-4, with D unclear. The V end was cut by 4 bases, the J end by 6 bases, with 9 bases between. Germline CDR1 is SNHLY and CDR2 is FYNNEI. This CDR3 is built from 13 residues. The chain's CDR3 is CASSVRTYEKLFF. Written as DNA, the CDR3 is TGTGCCAGCAGTGTTCGGACTTATGAAAAACTGTTTTTT.

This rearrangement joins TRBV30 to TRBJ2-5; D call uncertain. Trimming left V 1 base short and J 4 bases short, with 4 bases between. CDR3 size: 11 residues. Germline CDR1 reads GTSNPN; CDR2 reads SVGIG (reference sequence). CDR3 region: CAWSGGETQYF. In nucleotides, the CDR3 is TGTGCCTGGAGTGGAGGAGAGACCCAGTACTTC.

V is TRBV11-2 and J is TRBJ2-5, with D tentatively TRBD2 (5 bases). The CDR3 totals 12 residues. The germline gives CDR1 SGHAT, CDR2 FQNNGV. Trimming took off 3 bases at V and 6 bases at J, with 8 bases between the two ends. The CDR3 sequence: CASSFEGQTQYF. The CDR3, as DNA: TGTGCCAGCAGCTTTGAGGGTCAGACCCAGTACTTC. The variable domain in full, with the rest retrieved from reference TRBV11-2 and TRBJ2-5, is EAGVAQSPRYKIIEKRQSVAFWCNPISGHATLYWYQQILGQGPKLLIQFQNNGVVDDSQLPKDRFSAERLKGVDSTLKIQPAKLEDSAVYLCASSFEGQTQYFGPGTRLLVL.

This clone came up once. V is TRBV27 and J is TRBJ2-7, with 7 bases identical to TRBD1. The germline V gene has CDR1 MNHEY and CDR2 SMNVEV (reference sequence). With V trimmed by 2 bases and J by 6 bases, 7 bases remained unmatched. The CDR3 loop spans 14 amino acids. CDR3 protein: CASSLQGQSSEQYF. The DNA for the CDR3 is TGTGCCAGCAGTTTACAGGGACAGTCGTCCGAGCAGTACTTC.

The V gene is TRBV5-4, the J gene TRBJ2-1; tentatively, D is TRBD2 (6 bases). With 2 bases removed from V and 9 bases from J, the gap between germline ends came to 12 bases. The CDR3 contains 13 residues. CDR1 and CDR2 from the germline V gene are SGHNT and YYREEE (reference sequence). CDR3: CASSFSSVSEQFF. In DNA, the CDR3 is TGTGCCAGCAGCTTTTCTAGCGTCAGTGAGCAGTTCTTC.

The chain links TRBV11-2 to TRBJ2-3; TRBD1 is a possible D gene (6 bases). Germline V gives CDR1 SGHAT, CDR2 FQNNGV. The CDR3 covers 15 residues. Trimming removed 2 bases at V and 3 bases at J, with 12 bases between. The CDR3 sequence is CASSLQGLSTDTQYF. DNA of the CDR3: TGTGCCAGCAGCTTACAGGGGTTGAGTACAGATACGCAGTATTTT.

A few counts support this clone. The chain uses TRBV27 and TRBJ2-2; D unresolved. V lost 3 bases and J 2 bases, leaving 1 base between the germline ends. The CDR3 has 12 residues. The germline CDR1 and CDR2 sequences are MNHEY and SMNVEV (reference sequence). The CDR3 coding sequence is TGTGCCAGCAGTTTTAACACCGGGGAGCTGTTTTTT. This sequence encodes CASSFNTGELFF.

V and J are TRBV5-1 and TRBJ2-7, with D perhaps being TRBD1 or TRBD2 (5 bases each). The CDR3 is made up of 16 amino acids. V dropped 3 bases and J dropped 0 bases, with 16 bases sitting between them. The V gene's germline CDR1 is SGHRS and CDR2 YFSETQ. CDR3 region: CASSSGDGLSSYEQYF. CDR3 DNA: TGCGCCAGCAGCTCCGGGGACGGCTTGAGCTCCTACGAGCAGTACTTC. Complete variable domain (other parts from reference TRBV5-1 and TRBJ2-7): KAGVTQTPRYLIKTRGQQVTLSCSPISGHRSVSWYQQTPGQGLQFLFEYFSETQRNKGNFPGRFSGRQFSNSRSEMNVSTLELGDSALYLCASSSGDGLSSYEQYFGPGTRLTVT.